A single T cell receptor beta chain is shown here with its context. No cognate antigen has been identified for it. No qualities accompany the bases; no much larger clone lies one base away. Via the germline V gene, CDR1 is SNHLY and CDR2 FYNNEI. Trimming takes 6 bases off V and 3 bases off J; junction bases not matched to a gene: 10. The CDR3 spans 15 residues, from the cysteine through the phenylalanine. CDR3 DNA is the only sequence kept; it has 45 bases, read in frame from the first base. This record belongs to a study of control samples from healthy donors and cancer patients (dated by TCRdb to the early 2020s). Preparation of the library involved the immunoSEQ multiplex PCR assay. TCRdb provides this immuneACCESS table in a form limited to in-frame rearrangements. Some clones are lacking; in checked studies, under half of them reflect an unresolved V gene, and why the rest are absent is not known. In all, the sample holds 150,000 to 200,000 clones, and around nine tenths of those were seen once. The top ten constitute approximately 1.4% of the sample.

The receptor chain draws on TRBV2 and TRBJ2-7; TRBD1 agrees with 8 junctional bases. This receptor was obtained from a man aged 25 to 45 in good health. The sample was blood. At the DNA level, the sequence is TGTGCCAGCAGCTTTCGGACAGGGAGGAACTACGAGCAGTACTTC. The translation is CASSFRTGRNYEQYF.